The T cell receptor beta chain described here comes from a study of identical twins. Findings of the study overall: Recombination models fit unrelated individuals' TCR alpha sharing but underestimated twins'.

The V and J ends lost 6 bases and 0 bases respectively, with 15 bases between them. CDR3 length: 15 residues. Germline V gene data show CDR1 as MNHNS and CDR2 as SASEGT. TCRdb re-called the 5' RACE reads through MiXCR, storing one row per CDR3 protein. Of about 280,000 distinct CDR3 sequences in the sample, around 8.8% are singletons; the top ten hold around 2.1%. In the case of this clonotype: The antigen remains undetermined.

These same records also appear under a second study, on yellow fever vaccine responses in identical twins. That source adds: Vaccine T cell responses of twins reportedly seemed partly convergent and partly personalized.

This TCR was sampled from a woman between 18 and 30 years old in good health. Sequencing input: memory (CD45RO+) T cells sorted from blood. This rearrangement joins TRBV6-1 to TRBJ2-7; possibly TRBD1 or TRBD2 for D (6 bases each). The CDR3 DNA reads as TGTGCCAGCAGAAGGGGGGACGGAGGCTCCTACGAGCAGTACTTC. Protein product: CASRRGDGGSYEQYF.